These 10 T cell receptor beta chains were all obtained from the same sample, sequenced in a study of radiotherapy plus CTLA-4 blockade in lung cancer (dated by TCRdb to between 2018 and 2020). Libraries were constructed by the immunoSEQ multiplex PCR assay. In its TCRdb copy, this immuneACCESS table keeps in-frame sequences only and misses some clones. Where compared with another copy, unresolved V genes explain less than half of these, and the others have no known cause. For this sample there are 13,000 to 15,000 clones; 70% to 90% appear just once. Of the sample, over 13% falls within the top ten clones. The material was peripheral blood, obtained from a patient treated with radiotherapy plus ipilimumab. The receptors stem from a human donor with non-small cell lung cancer that progressed on radiotherapy plus ipilimumab. Some clones in this sample may be carry-over from other donors' samples.

V gene TRBV15 combines with J gene TRBJ2-7, with unresolved D. Germline V lookup: CDR1 LNHNV, CDR2 YYDKDF (reference sequence). The CDR3 length is 15 residues. V shed 0 bases and J shed 2 bases, with 11 bases lying between them. The CDR3 sequence: CATSRDSRLPYEQYF. In DNA, the CDR3 is TGTGCCACCAGCAGAGATTCGCGACTGCCCTACGAGCAGTACTTC.

The chain combines TRBV9 with TRBJ2-1, with 8 positions matching TRBD2. Trimming took 1 base from V and 3 from J; bases not matched to a gene: 12. The germline V gene has CDR1 SGDLS and CDR2 YYNGEE. CDR3 size: 18 residues. The CDR3 here is CASSVKLRRGENYNEQFF. The CDR3 region has the DNA TGTGCCAGCAGCGTAAAATTAAGGCGGGGGGAGAACTACAATGAGCAGTTCTTC.

This chain connects TRBV10-1 to TRBJ2-1; weak D call: TRBD1 (5 bases). V was clipped by 2 bases and J by 0 bases, with 11 bases between them. Germline V lookup: CDR1 WNHNN, CDR2 SYGVQD (reference sequence). The CDR3 extends over 16 amino acids. This CDR3 reads CASSEGWTNSYNEQFF. CDR3 nucleotide sequence: TGCGCCAGCAGTGAGGGTTGGACAAACTCCTACAATGAGCAGTTCTTC.

As to this clone: The same CDR3 arises from other DNA sequences in this sample as well. The chain carries TRBV7-8 and TRBJ2-6, with 12 bases identical to TRBD1. This CDR3 has 18 residues. The germline V gene encodes CDR1 SGHVS and CDR2 FQNEAQ. The V segment lost 4 bases and the J segment 0 bases; nucleotides outside the gene matches: 4. DNA of the CDR3: TGTGCCAGCAGCTCCGGGACAGGGGGCATCTCTGGGGCCAACGTCCTGACTTTC. This sequence encodes CASSSGTGGISGANVLTF.

The CDR3 loop is CASSLEGTLNTEAFF. The CDR3 DNA is TGCGCCAGCAGCTTGGAAGGGACTTTGAACACTGAAGCTTTCTTT. The V and J genes are TRBV5-1 and TRBJ1-1, with TRBD1 as a possible D gene (5 bases). The V gene's germline CDR1 is SGHRS and CDR2 YFSETQ. V shed 0 bases and J shed 0 bases, with 9 bases lying between them. CDR3 length: 15 residues.

V gene TRBV5-1 combines with J gene TRBJ2-3, with D unclear. Trimming stripped 3 bases from V and 1 base from J, with 6 bases between. The CDR3 totals 13 residues. Germline assignment: CDR1 SGHRS and CDR2 YFSETQ. The CDR3 nucleotides read TGCGCCAGCAGCTGGGCTGGCACAGATACGCAGTATTTT. It is translated as CASSWAGTDTQYF.

The V call is TRBV7-9, the J call TRBJ2-7; no firm D call. The CDR3 is made up of 18 amino acids. Germline V gene data show CDR1 as SEHNR and CDR2 as FQNEAQ (reference sequence). Deletions cut 5 bases from V and 1 base from J, with 24 bases between. In DNA, the CDR3 is TGTGCCAGCAGCCCTCTAGGTCTTGAAGGCAAGCGATCCTACGAGCAGTACTTC. Protein sequence: CASSPLGLEGKRSYEQYF. The entire variable domain, with the rest obtained from reference TRBV7-9 and TRBJ2-7, is as follows: DTGVSQNPRHKITKRGQNVTFRCDPISEHNRLYWYRQTLGQGPEFLTYFQNEAQLEKSRLLSDRFSAERPKGSFSTLEIQRTEQGDSAMYLCASSPLGLEGKRSYEQYFGPGTRLTVT.

CDR3 DNA sequence: TGTGCCAGCAGCTTGGCCCCAACAGGGGATAGATATGGCTACACCTTC. The encoded protein is CASSLAPTGDRYGYTF. The chain uses TRBV5-6 and TRBJ1-2; 7 nucleotides line up with TRBD1. J lost 5 bases, V lost 0 bases, and 10 bases had no gene match. In germline, CDR1 is SGHDT, CDR2 YYEEEE. The CDR3 is made up of 16 amino acids.

The table lists this clone with a count of one. The chain employs TRBV21-1 and TRBJ2-7; the table's TRBD2 call for D was not verified on the DNA. TRBV21-1 constitutes a pseudogene. The CDR3 consists of 18 residues. CDR3 loop: CASSTIGTSGTLTYEQYF. Here the CDR3 DNA reads TGTGCCAGCAGCACTATCGGGACTAGCGGGACCCTTACCTACGAGCAGTACTTC.

The chain is built from TRBV6-6 and TRBJ2-7, with TRBD2 identical over 9 bases. The V gene end was trimmed by 0 bases and the J gene end by 2 bases; junction bases not matched to a gene: 5. Germline V lookup: CDR1 MNHNY, CDR2 SVGAGI (reference sequence). This CDR3 comprises 16 residues. CDR3 region: CASSYSSAGGPYEQYF. CDR3 DNA: TGTGCCAGCAGTTACTCGAGTGCGGGAGGGCCCTACGAGCAGTACTTC.